Below are 14 T cell receptor beta chains sequenced from a single sample in a study of T cells in Graves' hyperthyroidism and ophthalmopathy. There were TCR beta CDR3 regions amplified from RNA transcripts. HTBI primers were used for first-round RT-PCR of the TCR CDR3. TCRdb re-analysed the multiplex PCR reads in MiXCR, keeping a single row per CDR3 protein. The table lists over 350,000 distinct CDR3 sequences, 14% to 15% of them singletons. Sequencing input: blood. All receptors come from a man younger than 35 with Graves' ophthalmopathy.

This chain joins TRBV6-2 or TRBV6-3 and TRBJ2-7; TRBD1 agrees at 9 bases. Looked up from germline, CDR1 is MNHEY and CDR2 is SVGEGT. The CDR3 runs to 14 residues. J lost 3 bases, V lost 0 bases, and 0 bases had no gene match. CDR3 DNA: TGTGCCAGCAGTTACTCGGACAGGGGCTACGAGCAGTACTTC. Amino acids: CASSYSDRGYEQYF.

This clonotype has just a few counts. The chain joins TRBV10-3 to TRBJ2-1; 10 positions agree with TRBD2. V trimming: 7 bases; J trimming: 8 bases; junction bases outside the gene matches: 8. This CDR3 is 14 amino acids long. In germline, CDR1 is ENHRY, CDR2 SYGVKD. The CDR3 sequence: CAIMASGSVYEQFF. The CDR3 nucleotides read TGTGCCATCATGGCTAGCGGGAGTGTCTATGAGCAGTTCTTC.

The sample holds many counts of this clonotype. The chain has TRBV30 and TRBJ2-2; D is unresolved. The germline V and J ends were trimmed by 0 bases and 6 bases, with 2 bases remaining between them. CDR3 length: 11 amino acids. Per germline, CDR1 GTSNPN and CDR2 SVGIG (reference sequence). Here the CDR3 reads CAWSVPGELFF. The CDR3 nucleotides read TGTGCCTGGAGTGTTCCCGGGGAGCTGTTTTTT.

This clonotype was picked up a small number of times. The chain recombines TRBV20-1 with TRBJ2-7, with D perhaps TRBD1 (6 bases). This CDR3 has 13 amino acids. The germline V gene encodes CDR1 DFQATT and CDR2 SNEGSKA (reference sequence). V lost 6 bases and J lost 0, with 12 bases in between. Written as DNA, the CDR3 is TGCAGTGCAGCCCGGGACACCTCCTACGAGCAGTACTTC. Its protein is CSAARDTSYEQYF.

This clonotype occurred a few times. This sequence joins TRBV5-6 and TRBJ2-7; possibly TRBD1 or TRBD2 for D (5 bases each). V gave up 5 bases and J gave up 6 bases, with 15 bases separating them. This CDR3 has 13 residues. Looked up from germline, CDR1 is SGHDT and CDR2 is YYEEEE. The CDR3 nucleotides read TGTGCCAGCAGGATGATTGGGGGTGCCGAGCAGTACTTC. Encoded protein: CASRMIGGAEQYF.

In this sample, this clonotype turned up many times. CDR3 loop: CSAREQRSSYNEQFF. The CDR3 DNA reads TGCAGTGCTAGAGAACAGCGGAGCTCCTACAATGAGCAGTTCTTC. The chain recombines TRBV20-1 with TRBJ2-1, with D perhaps matching TRBD2 (5 bases). Between the trimmed V and J ends, which lost 0 bases and 0 bases, there was a span of 9 bases. The CDR3 loop spans 15 amino acids. Germline CDR1 DFQATT, CDR2 SNEGSKA (reference sequence).

This clonotype was picked up many times. This chain links TRBV7-3 with TRBJ2-5; 11 bases fit TRBD2. This CDR3 is 15 amino acids long. CDR1 SGHTA and CDR2 FQGTGA come from the germline V gene. With 5 bases clipped from V and 5 bases from J, the junction kept 7 bases outside the gene matches. Here the CDR3 reads CASSVLAGVGETQYF. The CDR3 region has the DNA TGTGCCAGCAGCGTACTAGCGGGAGTAGGGGAGACCCAGTACTTC.

The chain couples TRBV18 to TRBJ2-2, with 9 bases matching TRBD1. The germline CDR1 and CDR2 sequences are KGHSH and LQKENI. The V and J ends lost 2 bases and 5 bases, in that order; junction bases with no gene match: 6. This CDR3 region has 16 residues. In nucleotides, the CDR3 is TGTGCCAGCTCACCAGCAGGACAGGGGTCGACCGGGGAGCTGTTTTTT. This sequence encodes CASSPAGQGSTGELFF.

This clonotype has a count of ten or more. The chain combines TRBV28 with TRBJ2-1; D might be TRBD1 or TRBD2, each matching 5 bases. Per germline, CDR1 MDHEN and CDR2 SYDVKM. V was clipped by 4 bases and J by 4 bases, with 14 bases between them. There are 15 residues in the CDR3. As DNA, the CDR3 is TGTGCCAGCAGTTACCGGGACGAGGGATACAATGAGCAGTTCTTC. Translating gives CASSYRDEGYNEQFF.

This chain uses TRBV5-6 with TRBJ2-3; the match to TRBD2 covers 8 bases. Looked up from germline, CDR1 is SGHDT and CDR2 is YYEEEE. The CDR3 sequence is 16 residues long. Trimming at V came to 0 bases and at J to 5 bases, leaving 8 bases not matched to a gene. The CDR3 spells CASSLGGLARKDTQYF. The CDR3 DNA is TGTGCCAGCAGCTTGGGAGGACTAGCCCGGAAAGATACGCAGTATTTT. Combining the CDR3 with reference TRBV5-6 and TRBJ2-3 gives the whole variable domain DAGVTQSPTHLIKTRGQQVTLRCSPKSGHDTVSWYQQALGQGPQFIFQYYEEEERQRGNFPDRFSGHQFPNYSSELNVNALLLGDSALYLCASSLGGLARKDTQYFGPGTRLTVL.

There are many counts of this clonotype. CDR3 region: CSARGETGLATYEQFF. The CDR3 DNA is TGCAGTGCTAGAGGTGAAACGGGACTAGCGACCTATGAGCAGTTCTTC. V usage is TRBV20-1 and J usage is TRBJ2-1; 10 bases are a match to TRBD2. Germline lookup yields CDR1 DFQATT and CDR2 SNEGSKA (reference sequence). This CDR3 spans 16 amino acids. J was trimmed by 8 bases and V by 1 base; bases with no gene match: 11.

The rearrangement links TRBV27 to TRBJ2-6, with TRBD1 matching over 7 bases. V shed 5 bases and J 2 bases; nucleotides not matched to a gene: 3. CDR3 length: 15 amino acids. The germline gives CDR1 MNHEY, CDR2 SMNVEV (reference sequence). The CDR3 is CASSEDRAGANVLTF. The CDR3 DNA reads as TGTGCCAGCAGTGAAGACAGGGCTGGGGCCAACGTCCTGACTTTC.

There are many counts of this clonotype. The rearrangement joins TRBV3-1 to TRBJ2-3; the D is unclear. The CDR3 extends over 13 amino acids. The V end was cut by 8 bases, the J end by 2 bases, with 11 bases between. CDR1 and CDR2 (germline): LGHDT, YNNKEL (reference sequence). CDR3 residues: CASSPTSTDTQYF. CDR3 sequence (DNA): TGTGCCAGCTCACCGACTTCCACAGATACGCAGTATTTT.

This clonotype was seen repeatedly, ten times or more. This chain links TRBV6-1 with TRBJ2-5; 8 bases are shared with TRBD1. The CDR3 has 14 residues. Losses at the gene ends were 4 bases for V and 1 base for J; bases not matched to a gene: 2. Germline CDR1 and CDR2: MNHNS and SASEGT. CDR3: CASSGQGFQETQYF. Here the CDR3 DNA reads TGTGCCAGCAGTGGACAGGGGTTCCAAGAGACCCAGTACTTC.